This TCR beta chain was retrieved from a study of blood T cells in healthy people across ages. As for this clonotype: The target antigen is unknown. This may come from a read error, since a much larger clone is one base off.

The study's findings and limits: Roughly linear age-related decline in beta diversity appeared, significant by age about 40. Estimated diversity that came from one million T cells was considered an underestimate.

A second roughly 6 to 12 cycle PCR used barcoded and J-beta primers. TCRdb re-called the 5' RACE reads with MiXCR, one entry per CDR3 protein. The sample holds about 1.6 million distinct CDR3 sequences, about 35% seen once. The CDR3 totals 13 residues. Germline V gene lookup returns CDR1 ENHRY and CDR2 SYGVKD. The extraction recovered at least 5.5 micrograms of total RNA per sample. Sequencing used blood. The V call is TRBV10-3, the J call TRBJ2-5; no definite D call. This clonotype was obtained from a woman in her 30s in good health. CDR3 DNA sequence: TGTGCCATCGGTGAGTCTAAGGAAGAGACCCAGTACTTC. It encodes CAIGESKEETQYF.